This T cell receptor (beta chain) was sequenced for a study of regulatory T cells in long-lasting Graves disease. The time point: newly diagnosed GD, antithyroid drugs for less than 3 months. The TCR library was made from RNA extracted from PBMCs. HTBI primers from iRepertoire and Arm-PCR of CDR3 regions yielded the TCR beta libraries. TCRdb reprocessed the multiplex PCR reads with MiXCR, giving one entry per CDR3 protein. The sample includes 400,000 to 500,000 distinct CDR3 sequences, about 15% of them seen just once. The CDR3 has 13 residues. Trimming left V 11 bases short and J 4 bases short, with 15 bases between. CDR1 and CDR2 (germline): ENHRY, SYGVKD. These data also featured in a second study, about T cells in Graves' hyperthyroidism and ophthalmopathy. That paper adds: TCR CDR3 underwent first-round RT-PCR with the HTBI primer set. A model using 13 V-J features told ophthalmopathy apart from stable hyperthyroidism.

The clonotype comes from a middle-aged woman with Graves disease. The V call is TRBV10-3, the J call TRBJ2-1; D call uncertain. Sequencing was performed on peripheral blood mononuclear cells (PBMCs), taken at new diagnosis, from a patient treated with antithyroid drugs. The chain's CDR3 is CACSDGVYNEQFF. The CDR3 DNA follows: TGTGCCTGCTCCGATGGGGTTTACAATGAGCAGTTCTTC.